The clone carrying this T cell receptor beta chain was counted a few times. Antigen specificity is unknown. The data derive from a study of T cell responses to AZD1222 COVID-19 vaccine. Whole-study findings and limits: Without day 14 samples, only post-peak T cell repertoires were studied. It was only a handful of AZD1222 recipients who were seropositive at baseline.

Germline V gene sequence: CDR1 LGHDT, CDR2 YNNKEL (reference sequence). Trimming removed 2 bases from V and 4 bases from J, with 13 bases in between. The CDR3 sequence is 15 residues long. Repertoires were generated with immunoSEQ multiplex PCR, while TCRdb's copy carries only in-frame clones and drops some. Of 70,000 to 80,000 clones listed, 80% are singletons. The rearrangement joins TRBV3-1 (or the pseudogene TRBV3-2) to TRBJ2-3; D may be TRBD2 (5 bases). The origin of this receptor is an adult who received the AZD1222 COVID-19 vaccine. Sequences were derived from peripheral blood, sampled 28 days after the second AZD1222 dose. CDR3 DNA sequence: TGTGCCAGCAGCCAACTTGATCCTAGCTCAGATACGCAGTATTTT. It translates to CASSQLDPSSDTQYF.